This T cell receptor beta chain emerged from a study of long-term antiretroviral therapy in people with HIV. CDR1 is SGHVS, CDR2 FNYEAQ, per germline. V shed 1 base, J shed 3 bases, and the junction held 14 bases outside the gene matches. The length of the CDR3 is 18 residues. immunoSEQ v3.0 was run at survey level. The data were produced by immunoSEQ multiplex PCR, yet TCRdb's version contains in-frame clones alone and is incomplete. Here the sample spans 20,000 to 30,000 clones, roughly 77% being singletons. The rearrangement links TRBV7-6 to TRBJ2-7; the match to TRBD1 covers 8 bases. The sequence came from a man aged 25 to 45 with HIV. The specimen was unsorted PBMCs, collected 4.4 years after starting antiretroviral therapy. The CDR3 region has the DNA TGTGCCAGCAGCTTAGAGGACCGGGACAGGATCTCGAACTACGAGCAGTACTTC. It is translated as CASSLEDRDRISNYEQYF.